One TCR beta chain is described in this entry. The data belong to a study of blood T cell repertoires in COVID-19. Across the whole study: The origin of the acute and convalescent COVID-19 samples was the United States, Italy and Spain. T cells, B-cell-depleted T cells, or PBMCs provided the cDNA or gDNA that served as material.

V lost 1 base, J lost 5 bases, and 15 bases lay in between. CDR3 size: 15 residues. CDR1 and CDR2 (germline): SEHNR, FQNEAQ (reference sequence). In the authors' workflow: Amplification from reference gene primers served as the basis for estimated nucleated cell counts. Sequencing was performed with immunoSEQ multiplex PCR; in TCRdb, only in-frame clones are kept and a portion is missing. V and J calls and clone size follow that table, whereas D and trimming were derived from the DNA. The table shows roughly 81,000 clones, with 65% to 85% occurring only once. The source is a man at least 80 years old with active or convalescent COVID-19. This chain joins TRBV7-9 and TRBJ2-7; tentative D call: TRBD2 (6 bases). The sample comprised peripheral blood. The CDR3 region is CASSLEAGSSHEQYF. The CDR3 nucleotides read TGTGCCAGCAGCTTAGAGGCGGGATCCAGCCACGAGCAGTACTTC.